The 8 T cell receptor beta chains below all came from one sample that was sequenced in a study of T cell repertoires in cytomegalovirus infection. TCRdb analysed the reads with MiXCR anew, one entry per CDR3 protein. The top ten hold over 15% of the sample, which has 150,000 to 200,000 distinct CDR3 sequences, 15% to 20% seen once. Input material: CD8+ T cells from PBMCs. These receptors all come from a human donor in good health (CMV status not recorded). Some clones in this sample may be carry-over from other donors' samples.

The J gene is TRBJ2-1, the V gene TRBV27; possible D gene TRBD2, 6 bases. With 4 bases removed from V and 2 bases from J, the gap between germline ends came to 15 bases. CDR3 size: 16 residues. Germline CDR1 and CDR2: MNHEY and SMNVEV (reference sequence). The CDR3 bases are TGTGCCAGCAGTTCCCTGAGACTAGAGGCCTACAATGAGCAGTTCTTC. Translating it yields CASSSLRLEAYNEQFF.

This clonotype was detected many times. The chain carries TRBV7-2 and TRBJ2-7; D perhaps matches TRBD2 (7 bases). V lost 5 bases and J lost 4, with 18 bases in between. The length of the CDR3 is 15 residues. In germline, CDR1 is SGHTA, CDR2 FQGNSA. The CDR3 protein is CASSTGSGGRYEQYF. CDR3 coding DNA: TGTGCCAGCAGCACCGGGTCGGGGGGCCGGTACGAGCAGTACTTC. The whole variable domain, filled in from reference TRBV7-2 and TRBJ2-7, reads GAGVSQSPSNKVTEKGKDVELRCDPISGHTALYWYRQSLGQGLEFLIYFQGNSAPDKSGLPSDRFSAERTGGSVSTLTIQRTQQEDSAVYLCASSTGSGGRYEQYFGPGTRLTVT.

The chain employs TRBV6-5 and TRBJ2-5; D not certain. V dropped 0 bases and J dropped 1 base, with 6 bases sitting between them. This CDR3 has 14 residues. Germline V lookup: CDR1 MNHEY, CDR2 SVGAGI. CDR3: CASSYSGGQETQYF. The DNA of the CDR3 is TGTGCCAGCAGTTACTCTGGCGGCCAAGAGACCCAGTACTTC.

This clonotype was found many times. This chain's CDR3 is CASSLAPQGATNEKLFF. The DNA of the CDR3 is TGTGCCAGCAGCTTAGCGCCACAGGGGGCAACTAATGAAAAACTGTTTTTT. The genes are TRBV7-2 and TRBJ1-4; TRBD1 agrees at 8 bases. CDR3 length equals 17 residues. Per germline, CDR1 SGHTA and CDR2 FQGNSA. V lost 0 bases to trimming and J lost 0 bases; unmatched junction nucleotides: 3.

The chain combines TRBV7-9 with TRBJ2-1, with TRBD2 matching 13 bases. The J segment lost 10 bases and the V segment lost 10 bases, leaving 7 bases of the junction unmatched. This CDR3 has 13 amino acids. Germline values: CDR1 SEHNR, CDR2 FQNEAQ (reference sequence). Here the CDR3 reads CATRTSGGEEQFF. The CDR3 coding sequence is TGTGCCACAAGGACTAGCGGGGGTGAGGAGCAGTTCTTC.

The V and J genes are TRBV7-2 and TRBJ2-7, with D unclear. V was trimmed by 5 bases and J by 3 bases, leaving 11 bases between them. Germline V gives CDR1 SGHTA, CDR2 FQGNSA. The CDR3 contains 13 residues. Here the CDR3 reads CASSQEYNYEQYF. In DNA form, the CDR3 reads TGTGCCAGCAGCCAGGAGTATAACTACGAGCAGTACTTC.

The gene calls are TRBV7-9 and TRBJ1-5, with 10 bases matching TRBD1. The length of the CDR3 is 16 residues. V was pared by 5 bases and J by 6 bases, with 10 bases of the junction left unmatched. CDR1 and CDR2 from the germline V gene are SEHNR and FQNEAQ (reference sequence). The CDR3 is CASSAFDRGQGQPQHF. Here the CDR3 DNA reads TGTGCCAGCAGCGCGTTTGACAGGGGGCAGGGTCAGCCCCAGCATTTT.

This clonotype was counted at least ten times. J is TRBJ2-5 and V is TRBV7-9; D is unresolved. The CDR3 spans 13 residues. The V end lost 5 bases, the J end lost 2 bases, and 9 bases lay between the germline ends. CDR1 SEHNR and CDR2 FQNEAQ come from the germline V gene (reference sequence). CDR3 sequence (DNA): TGTGCCAGCAGCCTTCGACGGCAAGAGACCCAGTACTTC. It codes for CASSLRRQETQYF.